Below are 18 T cell receptor beta chains sequenced from a single sample in a study of CD8+ T cells in alopecia areata. Extraction and reverse transcription of RNA yielded cDNA as the sequencing template. TCRdb keeps only in-frame clones here, not all; method: immunoSEQ multiplex PCR. The sample includes 200,000 to 250,000 clones, about 64% of them seen just once. Treatment meaning: oral pan-JAK inhibitor, 5-10 mg twice daily. Sequencing was performed on CD4+ T cells sorted from blood, taken at week 4, from a patient treated with tofacitinib. The receptors were sampled from a human donor with alopecia areata.

This clone was picked up one time. The genes are TRBV5-1 and TRBJ2-7, with a weak D call TRBD1 (5 bases). Germline loops: CDR1 SGHRS, CDR2 YFSETQ. This CDR3 region has 14 residues. The germline V and J ends were trimmed by 1 base and 5 bases, with 13 bases remaining between them. CDR3 sequence (DNA): TGCGCCAGCAGCTTGACGCAGGGTAGGAACGAGCAGTACTTC. Residues: CASSLTQGRNEQYF.

This clone has just one count. This chain uses TRBV7-2 with TRBJ2-7, with 8 bases lining up with TRBD1. J was trimmed by 2 bases and V by 10 bases; bases with no gene match: 13. The germline V gene encodes CDR1 SGHTA and CDR2 FQGNSA. CDR3 length equals 15 residues. The CDR3: CATRAWGRGPYEQYF. DNA of the CDR3: TGTGCCACCAGGGCTTGGGGCAGGGGGCCCTACGAGCAGTACTTC.

This clone was observed a handful of times. V usage is TRBV5-1 and J usage is TRBJ2-4; the match to TRBD1 covers 9 bases. The CDR3 is made up of 13 amino acids. Per germline, CDR1 SGHRS and CDR2 YFSETQ. V dropped 4 bases and J dropped 7; count of bases not matched to a gene: 3. The CDR3 DNA reads as TGCGCCAGCAGCCCCGGACAGGGGAACATTCAGTACTTC. Translating gives CASSPGQGNIQYF.

V and J are TRBV9 and TRBJ2-6; D gene unclear. Trimming removed 0 bases from V and 0 bases from J, with 4 bases in between. The CDR3 is 15 amino acids. CDR1 is SGDLS, CDR2 YYNGEE, per germline. The CDR3 DNA is TGTGCCAGCAGCGTAGAAGTCTCTGGGGCCAACGTCCTGACTTTC. Amino acids: CASSVEVSGANVLTF.

This clone was detected a few times. The V gene is TRBV29-1, the J gene TRBJ2-7, with D perhaps TRBD1 (6 bases). This CDR3 is 14 amino acids long. V lost 7 bases, J lost 2 bases, and 18 bases lay in between. The germline V gene has CDR1 SQVTM and CDR2 ANQGSEA. CDR3 sequence reads: CSAILDRSAYEQYF. The CDR3 DNA reads TGCAGCGCAATCCTCGACAGGAGTGCCTACGAGCAGTACTTC.

The V gene is TRBV30, the J gene TRBJ1-1, with 10 bases identical to TRBD1. The junction had 9 bases not matched to a gene; V was cut back by 5 bases and J by 0 bases. Germline lookup yields CDR1 GTSNPN and CDR2 SVGIG (reference sequence). CDR3 length equals 16 residues. CDR3 bases: TGTGCCTGGGGACGTCGACAGGGGGCTATGAACACTGAAGCTTTCTTT. Encoded protein: CAWGRRQGAMNTEAFF.

The chain carries TRBV9 and TRBJ2-1; 8 nucleotides align to TRBD2. The CDR3 totals 18 residues. Germline assignment: CDR1 SGDLS and CDR2 YYNGEE. Trimming cost V 3 bases and J 4 bases; bases outside gene matches: 15. This CDR3 is CASSAATSSGGYYNEQFF. CDR3 nucleotide sequence: TGTGCCAGCAGCGCTGCCACCTCAAGCGGGGGTTATTACAATGAGCAGTTCTTC. The variable domain in full, completed from reference TRBV9 and TRBJ2-1, reads DSGVTQTPKHLITATGQRVTLRCSPRSGDLSVYWYQQSLDQGLQFLIQYYNGEERAKGNILERFSAQQFPDLHSELNLSSLELGDSALYFCASSAATSSGGYYNEQFFGPGTRLTVL.

The V and J genes are TRBV5-6 and TRBJ1-2; D is ambiguous. V was trimmed by 3 bases and J by 4 bases, leaving 13 bases between them. The CDR3 loop spans 14 amino acids. Germline V gives CDR1 SGHDT, CDR2 YYEEEE. The CDR3 protein is CASSSPTGIYGYTF. In nucleotides, the CDR3 is TGTGCCAGCAGCTCCCCGACGGGGATCTATGGCTACACCTTC.

The V gene is TRBV6-5, the J gene TRBJ2-2, with 9 bases lining up with TRBD2. Trimming at V came to 6 bases and at J to 4 bases, leaving 6 bases not matched to a gene. CDR1 and CDR2 from the germline V gene are MNHEY and SVGAGI. This CDR3 is 15 amino acids long. CDR3 sequence (DNA): TGTGCCAGCAGGAGACCTAGCGGGGTCACCGGGGAGCTGTTTTTT. Amino acid sequence: CASRRPSGVTGELFF.

The chain couples TRBV5-1 to TRBJ2-5; D not certain. CDR3 length: 14 residues. CDR1 is SGHRS, CDR2 YFSETQ, per germline. With 3 bases removed from V and 4 bases from J, the gap between germline ends came to 13 bases. The CDR3 here is CASSSSHSGETQYF. In DNA, the CDR3 is TGCGCCAGCAGCTCGTCACACAGTGGAGAGACCCAGTACTTC.

J is TRBJ1-4 and V is TRBV6-5, with D maybe TRBD1 (5 bases). The CDR3 covers 15 residues. Per the germline V gene, CDR1 is MNHEY and CDR2 is SVGAGI. V was clipped by 2 bases and J by 8 bases, with 15 bases between them. The CDR3 reads CASSYAARGWEKLFF. The CDR3 nucleotides are TGTGCCAGCAGTTACGCCGCGCGGGGGTGGGAAAAACTGTTTTTT.

V usage is TRBV29-1 and J usage is TRBJ1-2; D not certain. The length of the CDR3 is 11 residues. Trimming cost V 4 bases and J 8 bases, with 11 bases left between them. Per the germline V gene, CDR1 is SQVTM and CDR2 is ANQGSEA. CDR3 in DNA: TGCAGCGTTGCTTCCGTCGAAGGCTACACCTTC. It specifies CSVASVEGYTF.

In its sample, this clone was seen once. The rearrangement joins TRBV4-1 to TRBJ1-2, with 7 positions matching TRBD1. J was trimmed by 5 bases and V by 1 base; bases with no gene match: 19. Germline CDR1 is MGHRA and CDR2 is YSYEKL. The CDR3 is 19 amino acids. CDR3 in DNA: TGCGCCAGCAGCCAAGGGGCCGGCACCCTCGGGACAGACCCTTATGGCTACACCTTC. Translation gives CASSQGAGTLGTDPYGYTF.

The chain has TRBV7-9 and TRBJ2-3; no reliable D call. CDR1 SEHNR and CDR2 FQNEAQ come from the germline V gene (reference sequence). This CDR3 region has 15 residues. Deletions cut 7 bases from V and 2 bases from J, with 16 bases between. The chain's CDR3 is CASTAQSVVTDTQYF. The CDR3 bases are TGTGCCAGCACTGCGCAATCAGTGGTCACAGATACGCAGTATTTT.

V and J are TRBV19 and TRBJ2-7; unclear D gene. Trimming cost V 5 bases and J 0 bases, with 17 bases left between them. CDR3 size: 16 residues. Germline lookup yields CDR1 LNHDA and CDR2 SQIVND (reference sequence). The CDR3 coding sequence is TGTGCCAGTAGTCGCGGCTTCCTCGGGCTCTCCTACGAGCAGTACTTC. Translating gives CASSRGFLGLSYEQYF.

Only a few counts were recorded for this clone. The chain carries TRBV5-6 and TRBJ2-1; 11 bases are shared with TRBD2. Per germline, CDR1 SGHDT and CDR2 YYEEEE. The V segment lost 4 bases and the J segment 0 bases; nucleotides outside the gene matches: 9. The CDR3 has 18 amino acids. The chain's CDR3 is CASSPGTSGIFSYNEQFF. The CDR3 DNA reads as TGTGCCAGCAGCCCAGGGACTAGCGGTATCTTCTCCTACAATGAGCAGTTCTTC.

This clone was seen only a few times. The V and J genes are TRBV4-1 and TRBJ2-7, with 8 bases lining up with TRBD1. After removal of 4 bases from V and 4 bases from J, the junction contained 9 bases not matched to a gene. Germline values: CDR1 MGHRA, CDR2 YSYEKL. CDR3 length: 15 residues. Here the CDR3 reads CASSLAQGAGYEQYF. For the CDR3, the DNA is TGCGCCAGCAGCCTGGCGCAGGGGGCGGGGTACGAGCAGTACTTC.

The table lists this clone with a few counts. The CDR3 DNA sequence: TGTGCCAGCAGGAGACAGGGAGGTGGCTACACCTTC. Translation gives CASRRQGGGYTF. This sequence joins TRBV27 and TRBJ1-2, with TRBD1 identical over 7 bases. Germline-derived CDR1 and CDR2 are MNHEY and SMNVEV (reference sequence). The junction had 5 bases not matched to a gene; V was cut back by 6 bases and J by 7 bases. The CDR3 loop spans 12 amino acids.